This T cell receptor beta chain was captured by sequencing in a study of blood T cell repertoires in COVID-19. Study as a whole: Sites across the United States, Italy and Spain contributed samples from acute and convalescent COVID-19.

Per the original methods: By means of reference gene primer amplification, nucleated cell counts were estimated. Using immunoSEQ multiplex PCR, the repertoire was profiled, and TCRdb retains in-frame clones only, with some absent. The V and J calls and clone size are taken from that table; D and trimming were inferred from the DNA. Among about 86,000 clones, approximately 82% were seen once, and the ten largest hold approximately 1.2%. In its sample, this clone was seen a few times. The clonotype comes from a woman of 80 years or more with acute or convalescent COVID-19. The sample comprised peripheral blood.

CDR3 loop: CASSLDGTSGANVLTF. CDR3 nucleotides: TGCGCCAGCAGCTTGGACGGGACTTCTGGGGCCAACGTCCTGACTTTC. The chain is built from TRBV5-1 and TRBJ2-6, with D possibly being TRBD2 (6 bases). This CDR3 region has 16 residues. The germline CDR1 and CDR2 sequences are SGHRS and YFSETQ. Trimming took 0 bases from V and 1 from J, leaving 8 bases between them.